The present entry profiles one T cell receptor (beta chain) with its context. Its specificity is not known. Patients chosen for sequencing had shown CD8+CD57+ cell expansion by flow cytometry. With no exception, the patients had severe acquired aplastic anemia. The source of the sample is a study of CD8+CD57+ T cells in acquired aplastic anemia. At the level of the study: The average for DNA from sorted CD4+ and CD8+ cells was roughly 3 ug.

General study findings and limits: Patients had roughly 30 CD8+ CDR3 sequences in common with controls (the shared set).

It was genomic DNA that served as the template for profiling TCR beta VDJ and CDR3. TCRdb processed the reads anew with MiXCR; each CDR3 protein has one entry. In the table there are around 150,000 distinct CDR3 sequences, 47% of which are singletons. The sequence was obtained from a human donor with aplastic anemia. Sequencing was carried out using sorted CD4+, CD8+, or CD8+CD57+ T cells (not recorded which) from PBMCs.

CDR3 protein: CASSLLSGTTYEQYF. DNA for the CDR3: TGTGCCAGCAGTTTATTGTCTGGGACGACCTACGAGCAGTACTTC. The chain is built from TRBV7-2 and TRBJ2-7; TRBD1 or TRBD2 may be the D gene (5 bases each). CDR3 length: 15 residues. CDR1 and CDR2 from the germline V gene are SGHTA and FQGNSA. Trimming removed 6 bases at V and 2 bases at J, with 17 bases between. Full variable domain (rest looked up from reference TRBV7-2 and TRBJ2-7): GAGVSQSPSNKVTEKGKDVELRCDPISGHTALYWYRQSLGQGLEFLIYFQGNSAPDKSGLPSDRFSAERTGGSVSTLTIQRTQQEDSAVYLCASSLLSGTTYEQYFGPGTRLTVT.